This TCR beta chain is from a study of T cell changes during pregnancy in multiple sclerosis. Clones were sequenced by immunoSEQ multiplex PCR, and TCRdb holds only the in-frame ones, with some missing. The repertoire holds around 31,000 clones, with 88% as singletons. The CDR3 loop spans 15 amino acids. The germline V and J ends were trimmed by 0 bases and 5 bases, with 16 bases remaining between them. The germline V gene has CDR1 GTSNPN and CDR2 SVGIG (reference sequence). The origin of this receptor is a female donor in good health, enrolled as a control in a pregnancy study. The source was CD4+ T cells from peripheral blood mononuclear cells, collected in the first trimester of pregnancy. The chain couples TRBV30 to TRBJ1-2; D is unclear. CDR3: CAWSVRRSSNYGYTF. The CDR3 nucleotides read TGTGCCTGGAGTGTAAGAAGGAGCAGCAATTATGGCTACACCTTC.